This T cell receptor (beta chain) was retrieved from a study of cytomegalovirus exposure and HLA in healthy donors. Study results and limitations: Reportedly, cytomegalovirus status was diagnosed with high sensitivity and specificity. Highly shared variants forming one cluster were likely a sequencing artifact. CMV antigen specificity of a few CMV-associated chains was confirmed in vitro. CMV serostatus alone was available as immune exposure information.

This clone was seen more than once but under ten times. Its target is unknown. V shed 5 bases and J 4 bases; nucleotides not matched to a gene: 6. CDR3 length equals 15 residues. Germline CDR1 and CDR2: LNHDA and SQIVND (reference sequence). Both 60 Vbeta primers and 13 Jbeta primers went into the PCR. Some clones are missing from TCRdb's copy, which holds only in-frame ones; the method was immunoSEQ multiplex PCR. This sample has some 120,000 clones, with 80% found just once. Sequencing input: PBMCs. This sequence originates from a man aged 30 to 45 in good health and CMV-seronegative. The genes are TRBV19 and TRBJ2-7, with 12 bases matching TRBD1. The CDR3 DNA is TGTGCCAGTAGTGTCGGGGACAGGGGGCCGTACGAGCAGTACTTC. Translating gives CASSVGDRGPYEQYF.